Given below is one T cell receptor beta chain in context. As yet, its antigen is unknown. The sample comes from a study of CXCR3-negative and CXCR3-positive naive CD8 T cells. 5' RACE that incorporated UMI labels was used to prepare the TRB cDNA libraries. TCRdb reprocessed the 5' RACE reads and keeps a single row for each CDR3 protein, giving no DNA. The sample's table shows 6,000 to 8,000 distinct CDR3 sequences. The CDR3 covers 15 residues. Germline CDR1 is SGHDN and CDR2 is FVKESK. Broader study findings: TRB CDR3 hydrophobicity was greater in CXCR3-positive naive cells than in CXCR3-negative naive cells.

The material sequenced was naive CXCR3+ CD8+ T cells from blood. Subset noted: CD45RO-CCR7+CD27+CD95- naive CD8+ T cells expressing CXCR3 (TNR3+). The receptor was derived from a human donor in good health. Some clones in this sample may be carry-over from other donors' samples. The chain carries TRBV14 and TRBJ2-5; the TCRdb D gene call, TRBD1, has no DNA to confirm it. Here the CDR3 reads CASSQETGARETQYF. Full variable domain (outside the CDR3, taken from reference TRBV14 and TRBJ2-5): EAGVTQFPSHSVIEKGQTVTLRCDPISGHDNLYWYRRVMGKEIKFLLHFVKESKQDESGMPNNRFLAERTGGTYSTLKVQPAELEDSGVYFCASSQETGARETQYFGPGTRLLVL.